This T cell receptor (beta chain) was recovered during a study of CD8 T cells in Susac syndrome. Whole-study context: When blood was collected, patients with Susac syndrome were therapy-naive, were taking corticosteroids, or were receiving intravenous immunoglobulin alone.

The V gene end was trimmed by 4 bases and the J gene end by 8 bases; junction bases not matched to a gene: 4. The CDR3 covers 12 residues. Germline-derived CDR1 and CDR2 are MGHDK and SYGVNS. RNA in amounts of roughly 0.5 to 1 ug was reverse transcribed with random hexamers. One entry per CDR3 protein results from TCRdb running MiXCR on the immunoSEQ multiplex PCR reads. The profile covers roughly 150,000 distinct CDR3 sequences, with approximately 96% appearing a single time and approximately 0.08% taken by the ten largest. The receptor was derived from a human donor with Susac syndrome. This sequence joins TRBV25-1 and TRBJ1-2, with TRBD1 identical over 7 bases. The sequencing sample was made of CD4+ T cells from PBMCs. DNA for the CDR3: TGTGCCAGCAGTGGACAGGGATTAGGCTACACCTTC. This sequence encodes CASSGQGLGYTF.